The sequence of this TCR beta chain was determined in a study of blood T cell repertoires in COVID-19. CDR1 is SNHLY and CDR2 is FYNNEI in the germline V gene. Trimming took off 5 bases at V and 0 bases at J, with 20 bases between the two ends. This CDR3 spans 19 amino acids. Sequenced by immunoSEQ multiplex PCR; TCRdb stores in-frame clones only, minus some. Of about 260,000 clones listed, around 80% are singletons. The receptor was isolated from a man younger than 40 with acute COVID-19. J is TRBJ1-6 and V is TRBV2, with D hard to call. The sample taken for sequencing was PBMCs or T cells enriched from blood (not recorded which). CDR3 amino acids: CASSYRPGSPSSYNSPLHF. The CDR3 DNA reads as TGTGCCAGCAGTTACAGACCGGGATCCCCGAGCTCCTATAATTCACCCCTCCACTTT.